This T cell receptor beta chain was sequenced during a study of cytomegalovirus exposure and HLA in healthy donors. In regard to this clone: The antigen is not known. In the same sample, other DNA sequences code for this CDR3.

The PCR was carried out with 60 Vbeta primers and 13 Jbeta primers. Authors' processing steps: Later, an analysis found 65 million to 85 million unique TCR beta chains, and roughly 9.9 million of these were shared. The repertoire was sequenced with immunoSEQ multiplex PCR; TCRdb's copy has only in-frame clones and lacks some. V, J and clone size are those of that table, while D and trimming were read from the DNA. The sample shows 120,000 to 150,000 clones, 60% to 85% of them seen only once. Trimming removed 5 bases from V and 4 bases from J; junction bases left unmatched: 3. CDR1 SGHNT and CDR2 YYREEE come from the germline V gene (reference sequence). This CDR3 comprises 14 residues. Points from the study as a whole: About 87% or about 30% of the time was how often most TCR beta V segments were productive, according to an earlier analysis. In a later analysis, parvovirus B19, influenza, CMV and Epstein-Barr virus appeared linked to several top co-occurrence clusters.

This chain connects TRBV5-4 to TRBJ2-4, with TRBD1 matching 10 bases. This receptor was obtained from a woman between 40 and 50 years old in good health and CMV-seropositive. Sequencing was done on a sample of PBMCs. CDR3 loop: CASRDRGGKNIQYF. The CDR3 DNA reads TGTGCCAGCAGGGACAGGGGGGGTAAAAACATTCAGTACTTC.